The T cell receptor (beta chain) described here comes from a study of shared clonotypes between healthy human individuals. This clone occurred a few times. In the same sample, other DNA sequences code for this CDR3. After removal of 5 bases from V and 2 bases from J, the junction contained 2 bases not matched to a gene. CDR3 length equals 13 residues. The germline V gene encodes CDR1 MNHEY and CDR2 SMNVEV (reference sequence). The repertoire was sequenced with immunoSEQ multiplex PCR; TCRdb's copy has only in-frame clones and lacks some. The sample has nearly 1 million clones; approximately 76% are singletons.

The genes are TRBV27 and TRBJ1-1, with 7 bases identical to TRBD1. What was sequenced was memory CD4+ T cells sorted from blood. The subset here: CD45RA-negative fraction. This clonotype was obtained from a man younger than 30 in good health. The CDR3 DNA sequence: TGTGCCAGCAGTCGACAGGGTAACACTGAAGCTTTCTTT. Translating it yields CASSRQGNTEAFF.